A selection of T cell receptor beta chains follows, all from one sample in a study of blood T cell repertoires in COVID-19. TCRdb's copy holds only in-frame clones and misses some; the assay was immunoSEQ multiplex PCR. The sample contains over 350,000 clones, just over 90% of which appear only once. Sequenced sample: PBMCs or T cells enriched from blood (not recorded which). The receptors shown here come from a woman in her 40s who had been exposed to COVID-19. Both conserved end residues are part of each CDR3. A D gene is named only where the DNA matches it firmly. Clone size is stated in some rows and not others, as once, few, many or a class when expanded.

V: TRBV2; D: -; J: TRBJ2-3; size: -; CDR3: CASSDGHLKSDTQYF; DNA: TGTGCCAGCAGTGATGGACACCTAAAGTCAGATACGCAGTATTTT
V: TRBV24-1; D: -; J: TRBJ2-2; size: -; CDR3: CATRGDSHLTGELFF; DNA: TGTGCCACCAGAGGAGACAGCCACCTCACCGGGGAGCTGTTTTTT
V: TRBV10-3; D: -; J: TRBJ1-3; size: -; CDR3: CAISDAYPPRNTIYF; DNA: TGTGCCATCAGTGACGCATATCCTCCGCGCAACACCATATATTTT
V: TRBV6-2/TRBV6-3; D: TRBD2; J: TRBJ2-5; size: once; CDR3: CASSSGRALQETQYF; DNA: TGTGCCAGCAGTAGCGGGAGGGCCTTACAAGAGACCCAGTACTTC
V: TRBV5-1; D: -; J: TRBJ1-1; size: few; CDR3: CASSSGLGPEAFF; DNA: TGCGCCAGCAGCTCAGGGCTGGGCCCTGAAGCTTTCTTT
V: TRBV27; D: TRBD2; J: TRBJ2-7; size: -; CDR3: CASSLARGDYEQYF; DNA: TGTGCCAGCAGTTTGGCTCGGGGGGATTACGAGCAGTACTTC
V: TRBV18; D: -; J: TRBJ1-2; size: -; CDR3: CASSQSGTGGYTF; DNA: TGTGCCAGCTCACAGTCGGGAACCGGTGGCTACACCTTC
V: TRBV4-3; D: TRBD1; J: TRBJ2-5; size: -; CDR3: CASSPRTGEPLGRETQYF; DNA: TGCGCCAGCAGCCCTAGGACAGGGGAGCCCTTAGGCAGGGAGACCCAGTACTTC
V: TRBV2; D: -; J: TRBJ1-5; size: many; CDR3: CASSEKTVGNQPQHF; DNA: TGTGCCAGCAGTGAAAAAACAGTTGGTAATCAGCCCCAGCATTTT
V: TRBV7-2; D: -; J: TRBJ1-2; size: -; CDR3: CASSPGGGTSNYGYTF; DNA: TGTGCCAGCAGCCCGGGTGGCGGGACTTCTAACTATGGCTACACCTTC
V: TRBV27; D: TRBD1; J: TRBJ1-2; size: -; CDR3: CASSYTGGYGYTF; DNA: TGTGCCAGCAGTTATACAGGGGGCTATGGCTACACCTTC
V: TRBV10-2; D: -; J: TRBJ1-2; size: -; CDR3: CASSEHFGGGGGYTF; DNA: TGCGCCAGCAGTGAGCACTTCGGCGGTGGTGGTGGCTACACCTTC
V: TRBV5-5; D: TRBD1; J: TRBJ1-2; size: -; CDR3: CASSSGAGGYGYTF; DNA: TGTGCCAGCAGCTCCGGGGCAGGGGGCTATGGCTACACCTTC
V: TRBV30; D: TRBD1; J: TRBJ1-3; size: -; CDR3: CAWMQLRGSGNTIYF; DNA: TGTGCCTGGATGCAGCTCAGGGGGTCTGGAAACACCATATATTTT
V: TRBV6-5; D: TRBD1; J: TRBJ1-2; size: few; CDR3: CASRSPGGSFGYTF; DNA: TGTGCCAGCAGAAGTCCAGGGGGCAGTTTTGGCTACACCTTC
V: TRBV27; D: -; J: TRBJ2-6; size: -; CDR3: CATYSGANVLTF; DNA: TGTGCCACCTACTCTGGGGCCAACGTCCTGACTTTC
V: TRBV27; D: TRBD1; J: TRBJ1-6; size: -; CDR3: CASSSLRTGHKSPLHF; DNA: TGTGCCAGCAGTTCCCTTCGGACAGGCCATAAGTCACCCCTCCACTTT
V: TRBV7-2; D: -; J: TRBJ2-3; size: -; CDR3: CASSLEGTSRGYTDTQYF; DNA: TGTGCCAGCAGCTTAGAAGGGACCTCAAGGGGGTACACAGATACGCAGTATTTT
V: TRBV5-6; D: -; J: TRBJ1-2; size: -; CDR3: CASSLPDSYGYTF; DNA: TGTGCCAGCAGCTTGCCGGACAGCTATGGCTACACCTTC
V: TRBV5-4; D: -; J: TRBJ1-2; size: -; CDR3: CASSRIDSVRYGYTF; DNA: TGTGCCAGCAGCAGAATAGACAGCGTCAGATATGGCTACACCTTC
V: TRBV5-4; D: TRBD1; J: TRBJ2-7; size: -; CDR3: CASSLGGTGPYEQYF; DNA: TGTGCCAGCAGCTTGGGTGGGACAGGACCCTACGAGCAGTACTTC
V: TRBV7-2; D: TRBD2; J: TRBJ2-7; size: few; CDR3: CASSSVAGAEQYF; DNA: TGTGCCAGCAGCTCCGTAGCGGGAGCCGAGCAGTACTTC
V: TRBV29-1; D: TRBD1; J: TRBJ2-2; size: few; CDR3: CSVEDGQGPGELFF; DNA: TGCAGCGTTGAAGACGGACAGGGACCCGGGGAGCTGTTTTTT
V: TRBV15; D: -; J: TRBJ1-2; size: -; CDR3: CATSRTGRGGGYGYTF; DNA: TGTGCCACCAGCAGGACCGGTCGGGGGGGAGGATATGGCTACACCTTC
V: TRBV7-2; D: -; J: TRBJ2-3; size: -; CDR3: CASSSQSGNTDTQYF; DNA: TGTGCCAGCAGCTCCCAGTCCGGGAATACAGATACGCAGTATTTT
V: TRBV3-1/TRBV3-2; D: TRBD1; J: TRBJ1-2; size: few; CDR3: CASTDRGSNYGYTF; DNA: TGTGCCAGCACCGACAGGGGATCTAACTATGGCTACACCTTC
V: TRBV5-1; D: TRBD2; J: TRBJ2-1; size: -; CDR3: CASSLALVAGFSYNEQFF; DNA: TGCGCCAGCAGCTTGGCCCTCGTAGCGGGGTTCTCCTACAATGAGCAGTTCTTC
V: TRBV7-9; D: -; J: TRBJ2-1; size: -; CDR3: CASSPLPSEQFF; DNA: TGTGCCAGCAGCCCACTCCCAAGTGAGCAGTTCTTC
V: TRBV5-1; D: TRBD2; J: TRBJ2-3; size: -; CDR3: CASSLQGTSGSTDTQYF; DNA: TGCGCCAGCAGCTTGCAAGGGACTAGCGGTAGTACAGATACGCAGTATTTT
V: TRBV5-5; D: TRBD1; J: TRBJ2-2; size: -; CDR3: CASSKDRDTGELFF; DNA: TGTGCCAGCAGCAAGGACAGGGACACCGGGGAGCTGTTTTTT
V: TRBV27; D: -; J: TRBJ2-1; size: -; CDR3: CASRALGRHEQFF; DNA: TGTGCCAGCAGGGCGTTGGGGCGCCATGAGCAGTTCTTC
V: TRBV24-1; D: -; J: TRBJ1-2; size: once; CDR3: CATSDRAYGYTF; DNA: TGTGCCACCAGTGACAGGGCCTATGGCTACACCTTC
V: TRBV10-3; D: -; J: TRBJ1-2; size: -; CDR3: CAINHLAQGNGYTF; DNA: TGTGCCATCAATCATCTTGCACAGGGCAATGGCTACACCTTC
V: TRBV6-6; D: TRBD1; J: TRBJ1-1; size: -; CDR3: CASSYPLQGAGTEAFF; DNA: TGTGCCAGCAGTTACCCCCTACAGGGGGCAGGTACTGAAGCTTTCTTT
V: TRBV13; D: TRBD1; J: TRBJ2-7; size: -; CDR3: CASSSGQGRHEQYF; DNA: TGTGCCAGCAGCTCCGGACAGGGGAGGCACGAGCAGTACTTC
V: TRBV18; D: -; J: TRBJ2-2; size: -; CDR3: CASSPKGVGSPNTGELFF; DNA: TGTGCCAGCTCACCAAAGGGGGTAGGCAGCCCGAACACCGGGGAGCTGTTTTTT
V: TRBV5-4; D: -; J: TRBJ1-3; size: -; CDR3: CASQESSGNTIYF; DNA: TGTGCCAGCCAAGAGTCCTCTGGAAACACCATATATTTT
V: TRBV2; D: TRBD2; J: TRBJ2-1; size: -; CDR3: CASSGLAGNEQFF; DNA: TGTGCCAGCAGTGGACTAGCGGGGAATGAGCAGTTCTTC
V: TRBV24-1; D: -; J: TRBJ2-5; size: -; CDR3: CATRGGWAETQYF; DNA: TGTGCCACCAGGGGGGGTTGGGCAGAGACCCAGTACTTC
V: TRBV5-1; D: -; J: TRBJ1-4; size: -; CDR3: CASSLTWRTNEKLFF; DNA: TGCGCCAGCAGCTTGACATGGCGGACTAATGAAAAACTGTTTTTT
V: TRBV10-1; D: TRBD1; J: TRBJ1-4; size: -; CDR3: CASSESAVPGGLFF; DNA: TGCGCCAGCAGTGAGTCGGCGGTCCCAGGGGGACTGTTTTTT
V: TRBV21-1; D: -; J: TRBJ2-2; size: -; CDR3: CASSKVGGRVTGELFF; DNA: TGTGCCAGCAGCAAAGTAGGAGGGAGGGTCACCGGGGAGCTGTTTTTT
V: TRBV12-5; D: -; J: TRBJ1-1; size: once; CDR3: CASGFLLGQNTEAFF; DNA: TGTGCTAGTGGTTTTCTTTTGGGACAGAACACTGAAGCTTTCTTT
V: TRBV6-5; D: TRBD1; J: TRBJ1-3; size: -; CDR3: CASSPRGPGNTIYF; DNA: TGTGCCAGCAGTCCCAGGGGGCCAGGAAACACCATATATTTT
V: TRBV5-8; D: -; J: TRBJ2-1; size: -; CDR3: CASSFRGASLVYNEQFF; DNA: TGTGCCAGCAGCTTCCGGGGGGCGTCTCTTGTCTACAATGAGCAGTTCTTC
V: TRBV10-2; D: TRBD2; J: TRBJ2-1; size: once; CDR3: CASGSLAGGGNEQFF; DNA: TGCGCCAGCGGGTCCTTAGCGGGGGGTGGTAATGAGCAGTTCTTC
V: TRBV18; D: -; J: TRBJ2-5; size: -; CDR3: CASSPPTGRETQYF; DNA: TGTGCCAGCTCACCACCCACAGGTCGGGAGACCCAGTACTTC
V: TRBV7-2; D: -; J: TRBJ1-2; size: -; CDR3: CASSSATAPTGYTF; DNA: TGTGCCAGCAGCTCCGCGACAGCCCCAACGGGCTACACCTTC
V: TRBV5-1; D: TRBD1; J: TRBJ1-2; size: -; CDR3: CASSIRTGAPDGYTF; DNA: TGCGCCAGCAGCATCCGGACAGGGGCCCCGGACGGCTACACCTTC